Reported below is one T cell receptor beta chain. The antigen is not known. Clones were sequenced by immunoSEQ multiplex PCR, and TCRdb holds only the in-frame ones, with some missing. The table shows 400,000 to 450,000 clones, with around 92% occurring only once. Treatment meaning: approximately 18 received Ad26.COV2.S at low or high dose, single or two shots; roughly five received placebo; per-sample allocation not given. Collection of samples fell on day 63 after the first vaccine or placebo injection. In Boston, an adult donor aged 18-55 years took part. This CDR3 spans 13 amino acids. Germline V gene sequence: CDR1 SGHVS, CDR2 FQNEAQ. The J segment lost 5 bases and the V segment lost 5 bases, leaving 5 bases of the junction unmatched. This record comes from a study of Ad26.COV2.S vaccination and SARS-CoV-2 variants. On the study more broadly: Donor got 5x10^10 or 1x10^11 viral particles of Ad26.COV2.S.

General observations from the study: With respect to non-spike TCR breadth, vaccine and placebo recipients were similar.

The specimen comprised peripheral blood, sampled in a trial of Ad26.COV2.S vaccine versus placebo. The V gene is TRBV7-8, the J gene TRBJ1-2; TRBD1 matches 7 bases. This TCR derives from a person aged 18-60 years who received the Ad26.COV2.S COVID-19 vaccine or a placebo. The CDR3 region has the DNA TGTGCCAGCAGCCGGGACAGTAATTATGGCTACACCTTC. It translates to CASSRDSNYGYTF.